This TCR beta chain comes out of a study of blood T cell repertoires in COVID-19. Trimming cost V 2 bases and J 5 bases; bases outside gene matches: 17. Germline loops: CDR1 KGHSH, CDR2 LQKENI. This CDR3 has 20 residues. Only in-frame clones appear in the TCRdb table, and some are missing; sequencing was by immunoSEQ multiplex PCR. The sample carries just over 300,000 clones, roughly nine tenths recorded once. The clonotype comes from a woman aged 25-40 years with COVID-19, enrolled during active disease. Sequenced: peripheral blood. The V call is TRBV18, the J call TRBJ2-2; 10 positions match TRBD1. CDR3 DNA: TGTGCCAGCTCACCAAGACAGGGGGCGCCGGCTACCGGGGGAACCGGGGAGCTGTTTTTT. Translated: CASSPRQGAPATGGTGELFF.